Below, 15 T cell receptor beta chains from the same sample are listed, as sequenced in a study of blood T cell repertoires in COVID-19. The protocol was immunoSEQ multiplex PCR, while the TCRdb copy is restricted to in-frame clones and leaves out a portion. The sample lists about 240,000 clones; approximately 85% were seen once. The specimen sequenced was peripheral blood. These receptors were collected from a man aged 50 to 59 with COVID-19, enrolled during active disease.

The genes are TRBV27 and TRBJ1-2; possible D gene TRBD1, 5 bases. This CDR3 has 11 amino acids. V gave up 4 bases and J gave up 6 bases, with 6 bases separating them. Germline CDR1 and CDR2: MNHEY and SMNVEV (reference sequence). CDR3 sequence reads: CASSSGHGYTF. CDR3 nucleotides: TGTGCCAGCAGTTCAGGGCATGGCTACACCTTC.

In regard to this clone: Different DNA sequences within this sample yield the same CDR3. The rearrangement links TRBV5-1 to TRBJ1-3; 7 nucleotides agree with TRBD1. Germline V gene data show CDR1 as SGHRS and CDR2 as YFSETQ. V gave up 4 bases and J gave up 0 bases; unmatched junction bases: 4. CDR3 length equals 15 residues. CDR3 in amino acids: CASSPTGDSGNTIYF. The CDR3 DNA follows: TGCGCCAGCAGCCCTACAGGGGACTCTGGAAACACCATATATTTT.

CDR3 nucleotides: TGTGCCAGCAGCCAAACCGGGACAGGGGGAGGGACAGATACGCAGTATTTT. Protein product: CASSQTGTGGGTDTQYF. The chain links TRBV3-1 (or the pseudogene TRBV3-2) to TRBJ2-3; 11 bases fit TRBD1. CDR3 length equals 17 residues. The V and J ends lost 2 bases and 3 bases, in that order; junction bases with no gene match: 7. Germline loops: CDR1 LGHDT, CDR2 YNNKEL (reference sequence).

The chain recombines TRBV6-5 with TRBJ1-5; the match to TRBD1 covers 7 bases. The germline V gene encodes CDR1 MNHEY and CDR2 SVGAGI. Trimming took 6 bases from V and 0 from J; bases not matched to a gene: 5. This CDR3 has 15 amino acids. As DNA, the CDR3 is TGTGCCAGCAGCTGGACAGGACCTAGCAATCAGCCCCAGCATTTT. Its protein product is CASSWTGPSNQPQHF.

CDR3: CASSLRTNYGYTF. CDR3 DNA: TGCGCCAGCAGCTTGAGGACAAACTATGGCTACACCTTC. V and J are TRBV5-1 and TRBJ1-2; maybe TRBD1 (5 bases). Trimming left V 1 base short and J 2 bases short, with 6 bases between. Per germline, CDR1 SGHRS and CDR2 YFSETQ. The CDR3 is 13 residues long.

For the CDR3, the DNA is TGTGCCATCGGACAGGGCTCTGGAAACACCATATATTTT. Amino acid sequence: CAIGQGSGNTIYF. V gene TRBV10-3 combines with J gene TRBJ1-3; 8 nucleotides align to TRBD1. This CDR3 has 13 residues. In germline, CDR1 is ENHRY, CDR2 SYGVKD. With 8 bases clipped from V and 0 bases from J, the junction kept 0 bases outside the gene matches.

This rearrangement joins TRBV7-3 to TRBJ2-2; 8 bases agree with TRBD2. There are 16 residues in the CDR3. Trimming took 4 bases from V and 4 from J; bases not matched to a gene: 8. Germline loops: CDR1 SGHTA, CDR2 FQGTGA. For the CDR3, the DNA is TGTGCCAGCAGCTCTGAGCAGCGGGGGAGCACCGGGGAGCTGTTTTTT. It encodes CASSSEQRGSTGELFF.

This chain uses TRBV6-5 with TRBJ1-2; D is undetermined. Trimming took 10 bases from V and 4 from J, leaving 7 bases between them. CDR3 length: 10 residues. Per germline, CDR1 MNHEY and CDR2 SVGAGI. The CDR3 loop reads CATGSYGYTF. The CDR3 DNA is TGTGCCACCGGGAGCTATGGCTACACCTTC.

The V and J genes are TRBV19 and TRBJ2-3, with 8 bases identical to TRBD1. Losses at the gene ends were 3 bases for V and 5 bases for J; bases not matched to a gene: 10. Germline CDR1 reads LNHDA; CDR2 reads SQIVND (reference sequence). This CDR3 region has 16 residues. The CDR3 DNA reads as TGTGCCAGTAGTATTGAAGGGGCAGGGGGCTTAGATACGCAGTATTTT. Protein product: CASSIEGAGGLDTQYF.

The chain is built from TRBV3-1 (or the pseudogene TRBV3-2) and TRBJ2-2, with 7 bases aligning to TRBD2. Germline assignment: CDR1 LGHDT and CDR2 YNNKEL (reference sequence). The CDR3 has 13 amino acids. The V gene end was trimmed by 4 bases and the J gene end by 6 bases; junction bases not matched to a gene: 2. The CDR3 DNA sequence: TGTGCCAGCAGCCTCCGGGGGGCCGGGGAGCTGTTTTTT. Translation gives CASSLRGAGELFF.

This clone was observed a few times. The chain joins TRBV7-9 to TRBJ1-5; D may be TRBD1 (6 bases). The germline V gene encodes CDR1 SEHNR and CDR2 FQNEAQ (reference sequence). V shed 5 bases and J shed 4 bases, with 9 bases lying between them. This CDR3 region has 13 residues. The CDR3 loop reads CASSLGQNQPQHF. The CDR3 nucleotides read TGTGCCAGCAGCCTAGGACAGAATCAGCCCCAGCATTTT.

This chain links TRBV24-1 with TRBJ2-1; 8 positions agree with TRBD2. The V gene end was trimmed by 10 bases and the J gene end by 9 bases; junction bases not matched to a gene: 7. The CDR3 loop spans 12 amino acids. Germline loops: CDR1 KGHDR, CDR2 SFDVKD. The CDR3 coding sequence is TGTGCCACTGCGACTAGCGTGGGTGAGCAGTTCTTC. Amino acids: CATATSVGEQFF.

The chain is built from TRBV18 and TRBJ1-3; D is undetermined. V was cut by 4 bases and J by 4 bases, with 8 bases left in between. This CDR3 region has 13 residues. The germline V gene encodes CDR1 KGHSH and CDR2 LQKENI. The CDR3 is CASSQESGNTIYF. In DNA, the CDR3 is TGTGCCAGCTCACAGGAGTCCGGAAACACCATATATTTT.

The chain couples TRBV28 to TRBJ1-1; D is ambiguous. V lost 10 bases and J 1 base, leaving 10 bases between the germline ends. The CDR3 has 12 residues. Germline CDR1 is MDHEN and CDR2 is SYDVKM. The CDR3 coding sequence is TGTGCCACGTGGGCCCCGAACACTGAAGCTTTCTTT. Encoded protein: CATWAPNTEAFF.

The CDR3 reads CASKRPGVEQYF. The CDR3 DNA reads as TGTGCCAGCAAACGGCCCGGGGTCGAGCAGTACTTC. The chain has TRBV28 and TRBJ2-7, with D maybe TRBD2 (5 bases). V shed 7 bases and J shed 6 bases, with 13 bases lying between them. The CDR3 runs to 12 residues. Germline V gene data show CDR1 as MDHEN and CDR2 as SYDVKM.